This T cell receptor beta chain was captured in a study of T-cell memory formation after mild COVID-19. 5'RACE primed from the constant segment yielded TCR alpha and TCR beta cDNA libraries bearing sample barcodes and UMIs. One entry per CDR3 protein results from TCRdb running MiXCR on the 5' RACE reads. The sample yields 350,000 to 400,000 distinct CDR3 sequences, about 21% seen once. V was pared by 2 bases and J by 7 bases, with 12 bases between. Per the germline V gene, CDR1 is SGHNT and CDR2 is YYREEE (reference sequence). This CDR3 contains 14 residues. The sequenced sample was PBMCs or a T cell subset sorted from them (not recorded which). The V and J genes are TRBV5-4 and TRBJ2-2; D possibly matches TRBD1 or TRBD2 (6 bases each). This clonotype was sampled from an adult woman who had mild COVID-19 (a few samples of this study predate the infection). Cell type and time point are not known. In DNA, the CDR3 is TGTGCCAGCAGCTTTCCGGGGGCCGGCGGGGAGCTGTTTTTT. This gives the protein CASSFPGAGGELFF.